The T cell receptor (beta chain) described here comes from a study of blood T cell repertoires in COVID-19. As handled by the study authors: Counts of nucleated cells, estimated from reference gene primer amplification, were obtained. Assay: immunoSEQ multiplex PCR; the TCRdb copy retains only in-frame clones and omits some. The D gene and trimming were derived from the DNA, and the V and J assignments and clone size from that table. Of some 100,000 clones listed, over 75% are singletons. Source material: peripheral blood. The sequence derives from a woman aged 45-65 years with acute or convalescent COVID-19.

The DNA of the CDR3 is TGTGCCTGGAGTGTACGGAGGCGGGTCGGTTCTCCCTCTGGAAACACCATATATTTT. It specifies CAWSVRRRVGSPSGNTIYF. The rearrangement uses TRBV30 and TRBJ1-3, with D unresolved. CDR3 size: 19 residues. V was shortened by 0 bases and J by 0 bases, with 21 bases between the two germline ends. The V gene's germline CDR1 is GTSNPN and CDR2 SVGIG (reference sequence).